The 19 T cell receptor beta chains in this list originate from one sample, sequenced in a study of vaccination effects on CD4 cells after COVID-19. These TCRs are of unknown antigen specificity. Antigen-specific CD4+ T cells expanded by the ViraFEST assay with viral peptide pools were then sequenced. On roughly day 10 of culture, CD4+ T cells were separated out. Their SARS-CoV-2 infection, verified by PCR, occurred between March and December 2020. Repertoires were generated with immunoSEQ multiplex PCR, while TCRdb's copy carries only in-frame clones and drops some. The data contain 22,000 or so clones, just under 75% of them seen just once; the ten biggest clones take up around 40%. This specimen was CD4+ T cells from PBMCs cultured with a peptide pool, taken before COVID-19 vaccination. Receptors originate from a human donor who had a prior SARS-CoV-2 infection.

This clone was observed once. The V call is TRBV6-1, the J call TRBJ2-5, with 12 bases matching TRBD2. Unmatched junction bases numbered 3, after V lost 3 bases and J lost 1 base. The CDR3 loop spans 16 amino acids. Germline-derived CDR1 and CDR2 are MNHNS and SASEGT. Written as DNA, the CDR3 is TGTGCCAGCAGTGACCTGACTAGCGGGGGCCAAGAGACCCAGTACTTC. Translating it yields CASSDLTSGGQETQYF.

This clone has just a few counts. The V gene is TRBV4-2, the J gene TRBJ1-1; possible D gene TRBD1, 5 bases. Trimming left V 0 bases short and J 3 bases short, with 20 bases between. This CDR3 region has 18 residues. Germline loops: CDR1 LGHNA, CDR2 YNFKEQ. The CDR3 here is CASSQDSVRAGMDTEAFF. Written as DNA, the CDR3 is TGTGCCAGCAGCCAAGATTCTGTCAGGGCGGGCATGGACACTGAAGCTTTCTTT.

The chain links TRBV15 to TRBJ2-7; D is unresolved. The germline V gene has CDR1 LNHNV and CDR2 YYDKDF (reference sequence). The CDR3 has 14 amino acids. The V gene lost 4 bases and the J gene lost 0 bases, with 10 bases spanning the gap. For the CDR3, the DNA is TGTGCCACCAGCATAGAAGCAACCTCCTACGAGCAGTACTTC. It yields the protein CATSIEATSYEQYF.

A few counts support this clone. The gene calls are TRBV5-4 and TRBJ2-5; TRBD2 might be the D (6 bases). This CDR3 is 14 amino acids long. The ends were cut back, 3 bases at V and 12 bases at J, with 21 bases in the middle. CDR1 SGHNT and CDR2 YYREEE come from the germline V gene (reference sequence). The CDR3 is CASSSTTSGSQKYF. DNA of the CDR3: TGTGCCAGCAGCTCTACTACCTCCGGGAGCCAAAAGTACTTC.

The rearrangement joins TRBV2 to TRBJ1-2; possible D gene TRBD1, 6 bases. The CDR3 totals 13 residues. Trimming cost V 4 bases and J 2 bases, with 8 bases left between them. Germline V gene lookup returns CDR1 SNHLY and CDR2 FYNNEI. In DNA form, the CDR3 reads TGTGCCAGCAGTGCCACAGGGAACTATGGCTACACCTTC. It yields the protein CASSATGNYGYTF.

The CDR3 DNA sequence: TGTGCCACCCGGGACAGGGCGGTCGACTACGAGCAGTACTTC. This gives the protein CATRDRAVDYEQYF. The chain combines TRBV10-3 with TRBJ2-7, with 9 bases fitting TRBD1. The CDR3 is 14 residues long. CDR1 and CDR2 (germline): ENHRY, SYGVKD. The V and J ends lost 10 bases and 3 bases, in that order; junction bases with no gene match: 10.

This clone came up once. V usage is TRBV19 and J usage is TRBJ2-3, with TRBD1 identical over 7 bases. Unmatched junction bases numbered 5, after V lost 7 bases and J lost 1 base. Germline CDR1 and CDR2: LNHDA and SQIVND (reference sequence). CDR3 length: 14 residues. CDR3 loop: CASTSGQGTDTQYF. The DNA of the CDR3 is TGTGCCAGTACCTCCGGACAGGGCACAGATACGCAGTATTTT.

CDR3 sequence reads: CASSLERSDTQYF. CDR3 DNA: TGTGCCAGCAGCTTAGAGCGTTCAGATACGCAGTATTTT. The chain has TRBV13 and TRBJ2-3; the D is unclear. CDR1 is PRHDT, CDR2 FYEKMQ, per germline (reference sequence). Trimming stripped 1 base from V and 4 bases from J, with 6 bases between. The CDR3 covers 13 residues.

The V gene is TRBV5-8, the J gene TRBJ1-3, with 8 bases matching TRBD1. The CDR3 runs to 15 residues. V lost 4 bases to trimming and J lost 4 bases; unmatched junction nucleotides: 7. Germline CDR1 is SGHTS and CDR2 is YDEGEE. This chain's CDR3 is CASSTGGTGGNTIYF. DNA of the CDR3: TGTGCCAGCAGCACCGGGGGGACAGGAGGAAACACCATATATTTT. Combining the CDR3 with reference TRBV5-8 and TRBJ1-3 gives the whole variable domain EAGVTQSPTHLIKTRGQQATLRCSPISGHTSVYWYQQALGLGLQFLLWYDEGEERNRGNFPPRFSGRQFPNYSSELNVNALELEDSALYLCASSTGGTGGNTIYFGEGSWLTVV.

V and J are TRBV25-1 and TRBJ2-3; D tentatively fits TRBD1 or TRBD2 (6 bases each). V lost 3 bases, J lost 3 bases, and 13 bases lay in between. There are 15 residues in the CDR3. CDR1 is MGHDK and CDR2 is SYGVNS in the germline V gene. In DNA form, the CDR3 reads TGTGCCAGCAGTGACGGGGGCCGGGCGACAGATACGCAGTATTTT. Its protein product is CASSDGGRATDTQYF. Using reference TRBV25-1 and TRBJ2-3 for the parts outside the CDR3, the full variable domain is EADIYQTPRYLVIGTGKKITLECSQTMGHDKMYWYQQDPGMELHLIHYSYGVNSTEKGDLSSESTVSRIRTEHFPLTLESARPSHTSQYLCASSDGGRATDTQYFGPGTRLTVL.

The rearrangement joins TRBV2 to TRBJ1-1, with 7 bases aligning to TRBD1. V trimming: 7 bases; J trimming: 5 bases; junction bases outside the gene matches: 7. The V gene's germline CDR1 is SNHLY and CDR2 FYNNEI. CDR3 size: 13 residues. The CDR3 DNA sequence: TGTGCCAGCAAGGGACAGCCGCCTACTGAAGCTTTCTTT. Translated, it gives CASKGQPPTEAFF.

The chain couples TRBV7-2 to TRBJ2-7; no clear D gene. This CDR3 region has 13 residues. The V gene's germline CDR1 is SGHTA and CDR2 FQGNSA. V lost 7 bases, J lost 3 bases, and 13 bases lay in between. In DNA form, the CDR3 reads TGTGCCAGCACCCCGTCAGGTCGCTACGAGCAGTACTTC. As protein: CASTPSGRYEQYF.

The chain links TRBV6-6 to TRBJ2-7; 10 bases align to TRBD1. V trimming: 2 bases; J trimming: 5 bases; junction bases outside the gene matches: 9. This CDR3 contains 16 residues. CDR1 MNHNY and CDR2 SVGAGI come from the germline V gene (reference sequence). CDR3 DNA: TGTGCCAGCAGTTACCGCCCGGGACAGGGGACCCACGAGCAGTACTTC. Translation gives CASSYRPGQGTHEQYF.

The chain employs TRBV11-3 and TRBJ1-2; a possible D gene is TRBD1 (6 bases). The length of the CDR3 is 14 residues. From germline, CDR1 is SGHNT and CDR2 YENEEA. V was clipped by 0 bases and J by 5 bases, with 10 bases between them. CDR3 sequence: CASSLDGGAYGYTF. CDR3 nucleotide sequence: TGTGCCAGCAGCTTAGATGGGGGCGCATATGGCTACACCTTC. The full variable domain, its missing parts supplied by reference TRBV11-3 and TRBJ1-2, is EAGVVQSPRYKIIEKKQPVAFWCNPISGHNTLYWYLQNLGQGPELLIRYENEEAVDDSQLPKDRFSAERLKGVDSTLKIQPAELGDSAVYLCASSLDGGAYGYTFGSGTRLTVV.

The chain is built from TRBV24-1 and TRBJ2-5, with 7 bases that match TRBD1. The junction had 13 bases not matched to a gene; V was cut back by 3 bases and J by 1 base. There are 18 residues in the CDR3. Per the germline V gene, CDR1 is KGHDR and CDR2 is SFDVKD. The CDR3 here is CATSDPIPNKGAQETQYF. In nucleotides, the CDR3 is TGTGCCACCAGTGATCCGATACCTAACAAGGGGGCCCAAGAGACCCAGTACTTC.

This clone was detected a few times. This chain connects TRBV5-4 to TRBJ1-2; D unclear. Trimming took 2 bases from V and 1 from J, leaving 12 bases between them. The CDR3 covers 15 residues. Looked up from germline, CDR1 is SGHNT and CDR2 is YYREEE (reference sequence). CDR3 in amino acids: CASSFFQLLNYGYTF. Here the CDR3 DNA reads TGTGCCAGCAGCTTTTTCCAGCTCCTTAACTATGGCTACACCTTC.

This clone came up once. The gene calls are TRBV11-3 and TRBJ2-3; perhaps D is TRBD1 or TRBD2 (5 bases each). The CDR3 spans 16 residues. Trimming stripped 8 bases from V and 4 bases from J, with 22 bases between. Germline-derived CDR1 and CDR2 are SGHNT and YENEEA. CDR3 sequence: CASGHLGAGWADTQYF. CDR3 coding DNA: TGTGCCAGCGGACATTTGGGCGCGGGCTGGGCAGATACGCAGTATTTT.

The genes are TRBV7-2 and TRBJ2-7; D might be TRBD1 (6 bases). V shed 1 base and J shed 4 bases, with 14 bases lying between them. The CDR3 runs 15 residues. CDR1 and CDR2 from the germline V gene are SGHTA and FQGNSA. CDR3 sequence (DNA): TGTGCCAGCAGCTTAGAGTCTACAGGGAATTACGAGCAGTACTTC. Its protein product is CASSLESTGNYEQYF.

The chain employs TRBV11-3 and TRBJ2-3; TRBD2 matches 7 bases. Trimming cost V 1 base and J 2 bases; bases outside gene matches: 6. CDR3 length equals 16 residues. The germline gives CDR1 SGHNT, CDR2 YENEEA. This CDR3 is CASSLGRDYITDTQYF. The CDR3 nucleotides are TGTGCCAGCAGCTTAGGCCGGGACTATATCACAGATACGCAGTATTTT.